The TCR beta chain described here comes from a study of CD8 T cells in Susac syndrome. The controls were healthy donors who were matched for age and sex. Germline V gene lookup returns CDR1 GTSNPN and CDR2 SVGIG (reference sequence). The CDR3 is made up of 15 amino acids. The V end was cut by 2 bases, the J end by 6 bases, with 17 bases between. After extraction with the RNeasy kit, 0.5 to 1 ug of the RNA was reverse transcribed using random hexamers. Each CDR3 protein is one row after TCRdb ran MiXCR on the immunoSEQ multiplex PCR reads. The sample has approximately 150,000 distinct CDR3 sequences, roughly 94% seen once.

This receptor was identified in a human donor in good health. The rearrangement links TRBV30 to TRBJ1-5; a weak D match, TRBD1 (6 bases). Sequenced sample: CD4+ T cells from PBMCs. The CDR3 region is CAWSRKRTESQPQHF. The CDR3 coding sequence is TGTGCCTGGAGTCGCAAACGGACAGAGAGTCAGCCCCAGCATTTT.